These 10 T cell receptor beta chains originate from one sample sequenced in a study of human T cells and chemical hapten exposure. One entry per CDR3 protein results from TCRdb running MiXCR on the RACE reads. The table includes under 100,000 distinct CDR3 sequences, roughly an eighth detected once. The time point: patch test 2, 6 weeks after DPC sensitization. Treatment in this sample: therapeutic diphenylcyclopropenone sensitization with weekly scalp DPC. Sequences were derived from whole blood, sampled in connection with sensitization to the hapten diphenylcyclopropenone (DPC). The source of these receptors is a woman aged 40 to 50 with alopecia areata. Some clones in this sample may be carry-over from other donors' samples.

This clonotype was seen ten or more times. The rearrangement uses TRBV7-7 and TRBJ1-2; tentative D call: TRBD1 (6 bases). CDR3 length equals 13 residues. Trimming shortened V by 5 bases and J by 4 bases, and 11 bases separated the two germline ends. From germline, CDR1 is SSHAT and CDR2 FNYEAQ (reference sequence). CDR3 amino acids: CASSLDSAYGYTF. The CDR3 nucleotides read TGTGCCAGCAGCCTGGACAGTGCCTATGGCTACACCTTC.

The V call is TRBV29-1, the J call TRBJ2-1; 7 bases are a match to TRBD1. The CDR3 covers 14 residues. Germline V gene data show CDR1 as SQVTM and CDR2 as ANQGSEA. J was trimmed by 0 bases and V by 7 bases; bases with no gene match: 6. Here the CDR3 DNA reads TGCAGCGCCCGGACAGGCAACTCCTACAATGAGCAGTTCTTC. It translates to CSARTGNSYNEQFF.

The rearrangement uses TRBV6-6 and TRBJ1-2; D gene unclear. The V end lost 7 bases, the J end lost 8 bases, and 11 bases lay between the germline ends. CDR1 is MNHNY, CDR2 SVGAGI, per germline (reference sequence). The CDR3 has 11 amino acids. CDR3 sequence reads: CASTGSGGYTF. CDR3 DNA: TGTGCCAGCACGGGCAGTGGCGGCTACACCTTC.

This clonotype was recorded at least ten times. The chain couples TRBV5-1 to TRBJ1-2; D remains ambiguous. Germline CDR1 and CDR2: SGHRS and YFSETQ. Trimming removed 4 bases at V and 2 bases at J, with 12 bases between. The length of the CDR3 is 14 residues. The CDR3 reads CASSPAQANYGYTF. CDR3 nucleotide sequence: TGCGCCAGCAGCCCTGCGCAGGCAAACTATGGCTACACCTTC.

At least ten counts were recorded for this clonotype. The chain joins TRBV3-1 to TRBJ2-1, with D unclear. Trimming pared 4 bases from V and 6 bases from J, leaving 19 bases between. CDR3 length: 16 residues. Germline assignment: CDR1 LGHDT and CDR2 YNNKEL (reference sequence). CDR3 residues: CASSPISPLSGNEQFF. DNA for the CDR3: TGTGCCAGCAGCCCGATATCCCCGTTGTCGGGCAATGAGCAGTTCTTC.

In this sample, this clonotype turned up many times. This chain joins TRBV7-8 and TRBJ2-2, with TRBD1 identical over 9 bases. The CDR3 has 13 amino acids. Germline V CDR1 and CDR2: SGHVS, FQNEAQ. V dropped 10 bases and J dropped 4; count of bases not matched to a gene: 4. The chain's CDR3 is CATNRGPTGELFF. DNA for the CDR3: TGTGCCACGAACAGGGGGCCCACCGGGGAGCTGTTTTTT.

The sample holds many counts of this clonotype. The chain recombines TRBV7-2 with TRBJ2-5; D remains unclear. This CDR3 has 14 amino acids. The germline gives CDR1 SGHTA, CDR2 FQGNSA. V lost 6 bases and J 3 bases, leaving 14 bases between the germline ends. The CDR3 nucleotides are TGTGCCAGCAGTCACGGGTCGGAGAAAGAGACCCAGTACTTC. Protein sequence: CASSHGSEKETQYF.

In its sample, this clonotype was seen many times. The V call is TRBV15, the J call TRBJ1-5, with D uncertain. Germline V gene lookup returns CDR1 LNHNV and CDR2 YYDKDF (reference sequence). The CDR3 has 13 amino acids. Trimming removed 0 bases at V and 6 bases at J, with 6 bases between. The CDR3 coding sequence is TGTGCCACCAGCAGAGATAGGGTTCAGCCCCAGCATTTT. This translates into CATSRDRVQPQHF.

This chain connects TRBV29-1 to TRBJ2-2, with TRBD2 identical over 9 bases. CDR1 and CDR2 from the germline V gene are SQVTM and ANQGSEA. The CDR3 is made up of 15 amino acids. After removal of 4 bases from V and 2 bases from J, the junction contained 5 bases not matched to a gene. The CDR3 DNA follows: TGCAGCGTTGGGGGACTAGCAGTAAACACCGGGGAGCTGTTTTTT. It is translated as CSVGGLAVNTGELFF.

This clonotype was observed a few times. V is TRBV27 and J is TRBJ1-1, with D uncertain. V lost 5 bases, J lost 7 bases, and 8 bases lay in between. This CDR3 is built from 11 residues. CDR1 and CDR2 (germline): MNHEY, SMNVEV (reference sequence). CDR3 bases: TGTGCCAGCAGTCCGGCGATTGAAGCTTTCTTT. Translation: CASSPAIEAFF.